This TCR beta chain was sequenced for a study of Graves' ophthalmopathy and Graves' hyperthyroidism. The V end lost 1 base, the J end lost 5 bases, and 21 bases lay between the germline ends. CDR1 and CDR2 (germline): DFQATT, SNEGSKA (reference sequence). CDR3 length: 17 amino acids. Sampling approximately 10 ml of fresh peripheral blood provided the PBMCs. This clonotype was seen ten or more times. What it binds is unknown. Study results and limitations: For separating ophthalmopathy from stable hyperthyroidism, a 13-signature model gave less than 90% sensitivity and around 80% specificity. Blood samples also showed most expanded thyroid clonotypes exceeding 0.001 frequency.

Scientists amplified the TCR beta CDR3 regions from RNA transcripts. Following a first-round RT-PCR that used HTBI primers, a second-round multiplex PCR was carried out. TCRdb used MiXCR to reprocess the multiplex PCR reads, holding one entry per CDR3 protein. This table has tens of thousands of distinct CDR3 sequences, about 51% appearing once. Sequences were obtained from peripheral blood. The TCR originated in an adult man with Graves' ophthalmopathy. The chain links TRBV20-1 to TRBJ1-5; no clear D. The CDR3 loop is CSARAPAIRGRHQPQHF. The CDR3 DNA sequence: TGCAGTGCTAGAGCCCCGGCAATCCGCGGACGGCATCAGCCCCAGCATTTT.